The T cell receptor beta chain under discussion was sequenced for a study of post-analysis software for immune sequencing data. This clonotype was seen a handful of times. The antigen remains unidentified. Study-wide points: Relative to controls, patients had roughly five TRBV segments at higher frequency, with TRBV5-6, TRBV5-1 and TRBV20-1 among these.

The trim removed 2 bases at V and 6 bases at J, leaving 7 bases unmatched. CDR3 length equals 15 residues. The V gene's germline CDR1 is SGHRS and CDR2 YFSETQ. Libraries were made from TCR beta cDNA, and they carried unique molecular identifiers. A single record per CDR3 protein comes from TCRdb applying MiXCR to the PCR reads. Of 700,000 to 900,000 distinct CDR3 sequences listed, under 60% were seen once; the top ten hold roughly 4.9%. The clonotype originates from a girl aged 10 to 17 with multiple sclerosis. Sequenced material: blood. The chain couples TRBV5-1 to TRBJ2-3; TRBD1 aligns across 9 bases. CDR3 DNA sequence: TGCGCCAGCAGCTTATCCGGGACAGGGAGCGATACGCAGTATTTT. Amino acid sequence: CASSLSGTGSDTQYF.